These T cell receptor beta chains were read from a single sample in a study of blood T cell repertoires in COVID-19. Sequencing was performed with immunoSEQ multiplex PCR; in TCRdb, only in-frame clones are kept and a portion is missing. Of approximately 150,000 clones listed, roughly 80% are singletons. The sample taken for sequencing was PBMCs or T cells enriched from blood (not recorded which). The receptors originated from a man in his forties with acute COVID-19. CDR3s include the opening cysteine and the closing phenylalanine or tryptophan. A D gene is named only where the DNA matches it firmly. Expanded clones are given a class, and other clones once, few, many or no size at all.

V: TRBV5-1; size: -; D: -; J: TRBJ1-2; CDR3: CASSLDSLAGYGYTF; DNA: TGCGCCAGCAGCCTGGATTCTCTAGCGGGGTATGGCTACACCTTC
V: TRBV7-9; size: -; D: -; J: TRBJ1-3; CDR3: CASSPQGSGNTIYF; DNA: TGTGCCAGCAGTCCACAGGGCTCTGGAAACACCATATATTTT
V: TRBV11-2; size: -; D: TRBD2; J: TRBJ2-7; CDR3: CASSRIAGSRRIREQYF; DNA: TGTGCCAGCAGCCGTATAGCGGGATCCCGGAGGATACGCGAGCAGTACTTC
V: TRBV7-2; size: -; D: TRBD1; J: TRBJ1-5; CDR3: CASSATGTANQPQHF; DNA: TGTGCCAGCAGCGCAACCGGGACAGCTAATCAGCCCCAGCATTTT
V: TRBV9; size: once; D: -; J: TRBJ2-1; CDR3: CASSVTPVYNEQFF; DNA: TGTGCCAGCAGCGTAACCCCAGTCTACAATGAGCAGTTCTTC
V: TRBV10-2; size: -; D: -; J: TRBJ2-5; CDR3: CASSVGETQYF; DNA: TGCGCCAGCAGTGTCGGAGAGACCCAGTACTTC
V: TRBV24-1; size: -; D: -; J: TRBJ2-3; CDR3: CATSDFQGKGTDTQYF; DNA: TGTGCCACCAGTGATTTCCAGGGGAAAGGCACAGATACGCAGTATTTT
V: TRBV27; size: -; D: -; J: TRBJ2-7; CDR3: CASSFKKGGHEQYF; DNA: TGTGCCAGCAGTTTTAAGAAGGGAGGCCACGAGCAGTACTTC
V: TRBV11-2; size: -; D: TRBD1; J: TRBJ1-2; CDR3: CASSSLRDRGFGYGYTF; DNA: TGTGCCAGCAGCTCACTCCGGGACAGGGGTTTTGGCTATGGCTACACCTTC
V: TRBV7-9; size: -; D: TRBD2; J: TRBJ2-2; CDR3: CASSLGAGWTRRTGELFF; DNA: TGTGCCAGCAGCTTAGGGGCAGGGTGGACTAGACGCACCGGGGAGCTGTTTTTT
V: TRBV7-2; size: -; D: -; J: TRBJ2-7; CDR3: CASSLSASETYEQYF; DNA: TGTGCCAGCAGCTTAAGCGCCTCAGAAACCTACGAGCAGTACTTC
V: TRBV19; size: -; D: -; J: TRBJ1-6; CDR3: CASSIGRANSPLHF; DNA: TGTGCCAGTAGTATCGGCAGGGCCAATTCACCCCTCCACTTT
V: TRBV28; size: -; D: TRBD1; J: TRBJ2-7; CDR3: CASRGTGRYEQYF; DNA: TGTGCCAGTAGGGGGACAGGGCGCTACGAGCAGTACTTC
V: TRBV7-9; size: -; D: TRBD1; J: TRBJ1-2; CDR3: CASQPVRDRDDGYTF; DNA: TGTGCCAGCCAGCCCGTCCGGGACAGGGATGATGGCTACACCTTC
V: TRBV6-5; size: -; D: -; J: TRBJ1-1; CDR3: CASRMELNTEAFF; DNA: TGTGCCAGCAGGATGGAGCTGAACACTGAAGCTTTCTTT
V: TRBV20-1; size: -; D: -; J: TRBJ1-5; CDR3: CSASPPQPQHF; DNA: TGCAGTGCCTCCCCCCCCCAGCCCCAGCATTTT
V: TRBV6-5; size: -; D: -; J: TRBJ1-6; CDR3: CASSLVRTDFGSPLHF; DNA: TGTGCCAGCAGTTTAGTAAGGACAGACTTTGGTTCACCCCTCCACTTT
V: TRBV5-8; size: -; D: -; J: TRBJ2-5; CDR3: CASTLLDFGVGETQYF; DNA: TGTGCCAGCACCCTCTTGGACTTTGGAGTGGGAGAGACCCAGTACTTC
V: TRBV6-5; size: -; D: TRBD2; J: TRBJ2-3; CDR3: CASMGTSGVDTQYF; DNA: TGTGCCAGCATGGGGACTAGCGGGGTGGATACGCAGTATTTT
V: TRBV27; size: -; D: TRBD2; J: TRBJ2-3; CDR3: CASNPIAGFNTDTQYF; DNA: TGTGCCAGCAATCCGATAGCGGGTTTTAACACAGATACGCAGTATTTT
V: TRBV18; size: -; D: -; J: TRBJ2-1; CDR3: CASSPAGYNEQFF; DNA: TGTGCCAGCTCACCAGCGGGTTACAATGAGCAGTTCTTC
V: TRBV10-1; size: -; D: -; J: TRBJ1-5; CDR3: CASSPRGEGNQPQHF; DNA: TGCGCCAGCAGCCCTCGGGGGGAAGGCAATCAGCCCCAGCATTTT
V: TRBV7-6; size: -; D: TRBD1; J: TRBJ1-1; CDR3: CASSWGQGRLNTEAFF; DNA: TGTGCCAGCAGCTGGGGACAGGGCAGGTTGAACACTGAAGCTTTCTTT
V: TRBV7-9; size: -; D: TRBD1; J: TRBJ1-2; CDR3: CASRERQGSYGYTF; DNA: TGTGCCAGCAGGGAAAGACAGGGGTCCTATGGCTACACCTTC
V: TRBV6-5; size: -; D: -; J: TRBJ1-1; CDR3: CASSRTDYTEAFF; DNA: TGTGCCAGCAGCCGGACAGATTACACTGAAGCTTTCTTT
V: TRBV7-9; size: -; D: -; J: TRBJ1-1; CDR3: CASSRSGGTEAFF; DNA: TGTGCCAGCAGCCGCTCCGGGGGCACTGAAGCTTTCTTT
V: TRBV10-3; size: -; D: TRBD1; J: TRBJ1-2; CDR3: CAIGVGQGNYGYTF; DNA: TGTGCCATCGGTGTGGGACAGGGGAACTATGGCTACACCTTC
V: TRBV10-3; size: -; D: -; J: TRBJ2-7; CDR3: CAISGQALQQYF; DNA: TGTGCCATCAGTGGGCAGGCCCTGCAGCAGTACTTC
V: TRBV6-2/TRBV6-3; size: once; D: TRBD2; J: TRBJ2-1; CDR3: CASSSLAGGTDSYNEQFF; DNA: TGTGCCAGCAGCTCACTAGCGGGGGGAACCGACTCCTACAATGAGCAGTTCTTC
V: TRBV28; size: -; D: TRBD1; J: TRBJ2-2; CDR3: CASSKGTGYDGELFF; DNA: TGTGCCAGCAGTAAAGGGACAGGGTACGACGGGGAGCTGTTTTTT
V: TRBV12-3/TRBV12-4; size: -; D: -; J: TRBJ2-3; CDR3: CASRTGAGDTQYF; DNA: TGTGCCAGCAGAACAGGGGCGGGGGATACGCAGTATTTT
V: TRBV7-9; size: -; D: TRBD2; J: TRBJ2-5; CDR3: CASSLETSLGETQYF; DNA: TGTGCCAGCAGCTTAGAGACTAGCTTGGGAGAGACCCAGTACTTC
V: TRBV12-3/TRBV12-4; size: -; D: TRBD1; J: TRBJ1-5; CDR3: CASRRGGQAQHF; DNA: TGTGCCAGCAGGAGGGGGGGACAGGCCCAGCATTTT
V: TRBV4-1; size: -; D: -; J: TRBJ1-2; CDR3: CASSLGGTTNYGYTF; DNA: TGCGCCAGCAGCCTTGGGGGGACTACTAACTATGGCTACACCTTC
V: TRBV9; size: -; D: TRBD1; J: TRBJ2-7; CDR3: CASSVGPTGQGTYEQYF; DNA: TGTGCCAGCAGCGTAGGACCCACGGGACAGGGAACATACGAGCAGTACTTC
V: TRBV2; size: -; D: TRBD2; J: TRBJ2-1; CDR3: CASSEEASGAVSSYNEQFF; DNA: TGTGCCAGCAGTGAAGAGGCTAGCGGGGCCGTAAGCTCCTACAATGAGCAGTTCTTC
V: TRBV5-1; size: -; D: TRBD1; J: TRBJ2-1; CDR3: CASSLGQGVEQFF; DNA: TGCGCCAGCAGCTTGGGACAGGGGGTTGAGCAGTTCTTC
V: TRBV3-1/TRBV3-2; size: -; D: -; J: TRBJ2-1; CDR3: CASSQGNAYNEQFF; DNA: TGTGCCAGCAGCCAAGGTAATGCCTACAATGAGCAGTTCTTC